This T cell receptor beta chain originates from a study of cytomegalovirus exposure and HLA in healthy donors. It was with 60 Vbeta and 13 Jbeta primers that the PCR ran. This table comes from immunoSEQ multiplex PCR, and its TCRdb copy is limited to in-frame clones, with some not included. Here the sample spans about 160,000 clones, more than 70% being singletons. Losses at the gene ends were 4 bases for V and 1 base for J; bases not matched to a gene: 10. In germline, CDR1 is MDHEN, CDR2 SYDVKM. The CDR3 covers 18 residues. This clone has only a few counts. The receptor was derived from a man aged 55-75 years in good health and CMV-seronegative. The J gene is TRBJ2-4, the V gene TRBV28, with 10 bases lining up with TRBD2. The source material was PBMCs. CDR3 bases: TGTGCCAGCAGTTGGTCTAGCGGGAGCTTGGCCGCCAAAAACATTCAGTACTTC. Amino acids: CASSWSSGSLAAKNIQYF.